This T cell receptor beta chain is from a study of blood T cell repertoires in COVID-19. Background on the study: The samples span acute and convalescent COVID-19 from the United States, Italy and Spain.

Profiling relied on immunoSEQ multiplex PCR, and the TCRdb table lists in-frame clones only, not all of them. This sample carries hundreds of thousands of clones, about nine tenths of them seen once, and the ten largest clones take roughly 2.6%. With respect to this clone: A clone one base away is much larger, so this may be a read error.

V lost 1 base and J lost 5, with 10 bases in between. The CDR3 has 14 residues. CDR1 is SGHNT and CDR2 is YYREEE in the germline V gene (reference sequence). Material for sequencing was PBMCs or T cells enriched from blood (not recorded which). The receptor was derived from a man aged 55 to 70 who had recovered from COVID-19. V is TRBV5-4 and J is TRBJ2-4; maybe TRBD2 (7 bases). CDR3 sequence reads: CASSLRGGQNIQYF. The CDR3 coding sequence is TGTGCCAGCAGCTTGAGGGGGGGGCAAAACATTCAGTACTTC.